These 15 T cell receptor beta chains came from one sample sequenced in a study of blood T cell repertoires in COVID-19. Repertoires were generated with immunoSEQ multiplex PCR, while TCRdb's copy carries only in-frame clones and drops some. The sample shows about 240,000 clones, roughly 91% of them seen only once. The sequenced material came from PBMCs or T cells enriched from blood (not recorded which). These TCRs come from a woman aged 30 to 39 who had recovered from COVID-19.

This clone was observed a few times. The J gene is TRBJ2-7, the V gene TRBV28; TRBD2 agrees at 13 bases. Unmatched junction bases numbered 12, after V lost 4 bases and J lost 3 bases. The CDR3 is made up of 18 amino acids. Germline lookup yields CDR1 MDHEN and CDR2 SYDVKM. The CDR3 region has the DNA TGTGCCAGCAGTTCACTAGCGGGGGGGGCTCATGGGTACTACGAGCAGTACTTC. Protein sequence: CASSSLAGGAHGYYEQYF.

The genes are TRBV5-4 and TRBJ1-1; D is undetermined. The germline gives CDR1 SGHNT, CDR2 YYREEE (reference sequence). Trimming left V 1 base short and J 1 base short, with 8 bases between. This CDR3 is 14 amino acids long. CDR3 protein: CASSLMSGNTEAFF. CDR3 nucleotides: TGTGCCAGCAGCTTGATGTCGGGGAACACTGAAGCTTTCTTT.

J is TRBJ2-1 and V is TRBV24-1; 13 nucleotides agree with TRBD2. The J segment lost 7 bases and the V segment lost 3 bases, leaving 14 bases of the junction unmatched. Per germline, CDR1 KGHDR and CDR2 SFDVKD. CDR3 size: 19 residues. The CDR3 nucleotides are TGTGCCACCAGTGATCCCCCAGGACTAGCGGGAGAGCTGGGGAATGAGCAGTTCTTC. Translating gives CATSDPPGLAGELGNEQFF.

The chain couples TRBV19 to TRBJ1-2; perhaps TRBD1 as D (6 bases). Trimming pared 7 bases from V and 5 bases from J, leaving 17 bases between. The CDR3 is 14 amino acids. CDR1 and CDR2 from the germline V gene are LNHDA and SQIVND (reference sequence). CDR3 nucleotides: TGTGCCAGTACCATCGAGGGGGGGAGGTATGGCTACACCTTC. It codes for CASTIEGGRYGYTF.

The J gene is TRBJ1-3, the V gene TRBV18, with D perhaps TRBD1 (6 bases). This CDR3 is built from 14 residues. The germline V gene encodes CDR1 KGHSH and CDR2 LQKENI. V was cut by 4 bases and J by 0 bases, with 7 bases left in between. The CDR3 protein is CASSQQGSGNTIYF. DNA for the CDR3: TGTGCCAGCTCACAACAGGGCTCTGGAAACACCATATATTTT.

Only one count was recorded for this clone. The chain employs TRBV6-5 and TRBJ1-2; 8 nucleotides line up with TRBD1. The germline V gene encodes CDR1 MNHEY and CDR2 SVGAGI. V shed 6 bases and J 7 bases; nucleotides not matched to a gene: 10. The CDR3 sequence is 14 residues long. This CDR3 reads CASRRTTGAAGYTF. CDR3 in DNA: TGTGCCAGCAGGCGGACGACAGGGGCTGCTGGCTACACCTTC.

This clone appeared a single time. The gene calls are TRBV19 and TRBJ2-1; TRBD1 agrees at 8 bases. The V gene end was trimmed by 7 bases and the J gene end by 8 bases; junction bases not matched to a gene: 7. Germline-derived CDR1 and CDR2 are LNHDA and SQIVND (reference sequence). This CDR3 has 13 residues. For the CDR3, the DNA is TGTGCCAGTACGGAGACAGGGGCTCATGAGCAGTTCTTC. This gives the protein CASTETGAHEQFF.

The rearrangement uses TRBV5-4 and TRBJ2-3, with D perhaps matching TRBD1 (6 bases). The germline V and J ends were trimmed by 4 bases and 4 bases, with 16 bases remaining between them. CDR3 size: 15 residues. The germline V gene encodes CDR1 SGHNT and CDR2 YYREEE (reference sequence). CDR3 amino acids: CASSATGLRADTQYF. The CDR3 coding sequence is TGTGCCAGCAGCGCTACAGGGCTGCGGGCAGATACGCAGTATTTT.

The CDR3 protein is CASSVGSRLNTEAFF. The CDR3 DNA sequence: TGTGCCAGCAGCGTAGGCAGCAGGTTGAACACTGAAGCTTTCTTT. The chain joins TRBV9 to TRBJ1-1, with D unresolved. Trimming took 0 bases from V and 0 from J, leaving 9 bases between them. Germline-derived CDR1 and CDR2 are SGDLS and YYNGEE. There are 15 residues in the CDR3. The variable domain in full, with the rest retrieved from reference TRBV9 and TRBJ1-1, is DSGVTQTPKHLITATGQRVTLRCSPRSGDLSVYWYQQSLDQGLQFLIQYYNGEERAKGNILERFSAQQFPDLHSELNLSSLELGDSALYFCASSVGSRLNTEAFFGQGTRLTVV.

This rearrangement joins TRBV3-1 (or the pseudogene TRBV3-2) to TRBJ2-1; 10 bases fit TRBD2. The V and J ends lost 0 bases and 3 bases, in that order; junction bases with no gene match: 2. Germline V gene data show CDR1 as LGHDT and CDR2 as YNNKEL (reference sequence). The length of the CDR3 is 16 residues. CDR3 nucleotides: TGTGCCAGCAGCCAAGATCTAGCGGGAGTCTACAATGAGCAGTTCTTC. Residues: CASSQDLAGVYNEQFF.

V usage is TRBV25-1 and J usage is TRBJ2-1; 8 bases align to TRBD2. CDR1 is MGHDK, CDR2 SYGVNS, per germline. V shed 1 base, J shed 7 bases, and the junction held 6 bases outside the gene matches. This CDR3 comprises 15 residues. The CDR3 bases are TGTGCCAGCAGTGAATGGGGTAGCGGGGAGAATGAGCAGTTCTTC. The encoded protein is CASSEWGSGENEQFF.

The CDR3 DNA follows: TGTGCCAGCAGCCAACCGACAGGGAAAGCTTTCTTT. Translated, it gives CASSQPTGKAFF. This chain connects TRBV14 to TRBJ1-1; TRBD1 agrees at 7 bases. Germline V gives CDR1 SGHDN, CDR2 FVKESK. The CDR3 has 12 amino acids. V dropped 2 bases and J dropped 9; count of bases not matched to a gene: 3.

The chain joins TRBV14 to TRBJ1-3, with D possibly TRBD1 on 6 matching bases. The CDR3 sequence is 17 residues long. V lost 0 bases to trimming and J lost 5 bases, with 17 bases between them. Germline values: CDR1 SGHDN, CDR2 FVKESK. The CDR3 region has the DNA TGTGCCAGCAGCCAAGATCGGTGGGGGCAGGGGCGAAACACCATATATTTT. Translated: CASSQDRWGQGRNTIYF.

The CDR3 nucleotides read TGCAGCGTTCACTATCAGGGTCAGGTGAACACTGAAGCTTTCTTT. It codes for CSVHYQGQVNTEAFF. The rearrangement uses TRBV29-1 and TRBJ1-1; D is perhaps TRBD1 (5 bases). CDR3 length: 15 amino acids. From germline, CDR1 is SQVTM and CDR2 ANQGSEA. The V and J ends lost 5 bases and 0 bases respectively, with 16 bases between them. The whole variable domain, filled in from reference TRBV29-1 and TRBJ1-1, reads SAVISQKPSRDICQRGTSLTIQCQVDSQVTMMFWYRQQPGQSLTLIATANQGSEATYESGFVIDKFPISRPNLTFSTLTVSNMSPEDSSIYLCSVHYQGQVNTEAFFGQGTRLTVV.

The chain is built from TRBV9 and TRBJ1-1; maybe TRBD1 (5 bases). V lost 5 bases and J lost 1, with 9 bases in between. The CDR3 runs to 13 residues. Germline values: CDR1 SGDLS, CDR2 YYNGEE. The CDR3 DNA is TGTGCCAGCAGGGACGGACAGAACACTGAAGCTTTCTTT. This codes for CASRDGQNTEAFF.